Here is one T cell receptor (beta chain) with its context. Its cognate antigen is unknown. TCR alpha and TCR beta cDNA libraries carrying sample barcodes and UMIs came from 5'RACE with constant-segment primers. Each CDR3 protein is one row after TCRdb ran MiXCR on the 5' RACE reads. The profile shows nearly 5,000 distinct CDR3 sequences, approximately 48% of them singletons. The sample comes from a study of T-cell memory formation after mild COVID-19. About the research overall: The study found TCR clusters largely donor specific. Overall study results and limits: Mostly located in CM and EM were contracting CD4+ clones, with contracting CD8+ clones located in EMRA. Researchers found some responding clones in pre-infection memory, a sign that cross-reactive memory joined.

The CDR3 length is 14 residues. Per germline, CDR1 DFQATT and CDR2 SNEGSKA (reference sequence). The junction had 9 bases not matched to a gene; V was cut back by 0 bases and J by 10 bases. The J gene is TRBJ2-1, the V gene TRBV20-1; TRBD2 agrees at 7 bases. The specimen sequenced was PBMCs or a T cell subset sorted from them (not recorded which). The source is an adult who had mild COVID-19 (a few samples of this study predate the infection). Cell type and time point are not known. The CDR3 here is CSARDGRGVAEQFF. The DNA of the CDR3 is TGCAGTGCTAGAGATGGGAGGGGAGTTGCGGAGCAGTTCTTC.